The entry that follows covers one T cell receptor (beta chain) sequence. This clonotype was observed many times. The antigen it binds to is not known. Base qualities were left out, and no much larger clone turns up one base away. In the paper's terms, the treatment or condition label means: allogeneic hematopoietic cell transplantation with graft depleted of TCRalphabeta T cells and CD19 B cells. TCRalphabeta/CD19-depleted allogeneic hematopoietic cell grafts were given to the transplant recipients, all of whom were children. The entry originates in a study of T-cell reconstitution after alpha-beta-depleted transplantation in children (dated by TCRdb to the mid-2010s). Regarding the complete study: Using TCR repertoire profiling, the study quantitatively followed how T-cell immune reconstitution unfolded in children after TCRalphabeta/CD19-depleted allogeneic hematopoietic cell transplantation. The study at large found these results: Apparently early alphabetaT-cell count recovery about two months after transplant reportedly relied on only several hundred rapidly expanded clones derived from non-depleted graft cells. In some patients, high TCRbeta diversity at day 60 was attributed to recipient T cells and intrathymic progenitors that had survived conditioning. The frequencies of hyperexpanded clones fell over the following months, and after one year, T-cell counts and TCRbeta diversity were mostly attributed to newly produced T cells.

The CDR3 spans 14 residues, from the cysteine through the phenylalanine. Solely the CDR3 DNA is kept, with 42 bases framed from the first base. CDR1 and CDR2 are read off the germline V gene (reference sequence) as DFQATT and SNEGSKA. V was cut back by 4 bases and J by 0 bases, leaving a gap of 11 bases between them. Library preparation employed PCR. Sequencing took place on an Illumina HiSeq 2500. TCR library preparation used molecular barcoding, with unique molecular identifiers applied to normalize quantification of the TCRbeta repertoire. The public reads were quality trimmed at Q25 with fastp and then assembled into clones with MiXCR by TCRdb, keeping productive beta chains. Entries are consolidated by CDR3 protein sequence, retaining the most common genes and DNA. The sample includes some 300,000 distinct CDR3 sequences, with 6.5% to 9% observed a single time. The top ten clonotypes cover about 8.2% of the sample.

The chain couples TRBV20-1 to TRBJ2-3; the D gene cannot be named for sure. The TCR comes from a female patient aged 2 to 10 who had a stem cell transplant for Fanconi anemia, so the T cells may come from the graft donor. Source: peripheral blood, taken 360 days after TCRalphabeta/CD19-depleted stem cell transplant. The CDR3 region has the sequence CSAIVGESTDTQYF. The nucleotides read TGCAGTGCTATCGTGGGTGAAAGCACAGATACGCAGTATTTT.